The TCR beta chain under discussion was sequenced for a study of TIL therapy for anti-PD-1-resistant metastatic lung cancer. Across the study: Tumor harvest preceded PD-1/PD-L1 blockade, followed by nivolumab treatment. A few tumors were EGFR-mutant and two were ALK-rearranged. By whole-exome sequencing, median non-synonymous tumor mutation burden was less than 1.8 mutations per megabase.

The libraries were made with immunoSEQ v3. The repertoire was sequenced with immunoSEQ multiplex PCR; TCRdb's copy has only in-frame clones and lacks some. Of approximately 53,000 clones in the sample, around 80% were seen once. The V and J ends lost 1 base and 8 bases respectively, with 13 bases between them. The CDR3 length is 14 residues. Germline assignment: CDR1 SGHNT and CDR2 YYREEE (reference sequence). As for time point: pre-treatment sample, taken before nivolumab and TIL therapy. This clone was found a few times. The sequences come from blood, collected at baseline. The source of this sequence is a woman between 25 and 80 years old with non-small cell lung cancer. V and J are TRBV5-4 and TRBJ2-1; D remains ambiguous. CDR3 bases: TGTGCCAGCAGCTTGTCCGTGCTAGTCTATGAGCAGTTCTTC. Protein sequence: CASSLSVLVYEQFF.